This T cell receptor (beta chain) was identified in a study of regulatory T cells in long-lasting Graves disease. Arm-PCR of CDR3 regions and iRepertoire HTBI primers were used to build TCR beta libraries. In TCRdb, the multiplex PCR reads were re-called with MiXCR into one record per CDR3 protein. This table has 550,000 or so distinct CDR3 sequences, around 11% appearing once. Overall study findings and caveats: Under persistent disease, TRBV28, TRBJ1-2 and TRBJ2-5 were used preferentially. Shared public clonotypes totalled 2,741 in persistent patients, compared with over 800 in new patients.

Time point specified: newly diagnosed GD, antithyroid drugs for less than 3 months. PBMC RNA was the source of the TCR library. On this clonotype itself: What it binds is unknown. This could be a read error, since a much larger clone is one nucleotide away.

The germline V gene encodes CDR1 SGHNT and CDR2 YYREEE (reference sequence). There are 14 residues in the CDR3. Germline trimming cut 4 bases from V and 3 bases from J; bases unmatched to any gene: 6. These data also formed part of another study, on T cells in Graves' hyperthyroidism and ophthalmopathy.

The material was peripheral blood mononuclear cells (PBMCs), obtained at new diagnosis, from a patient treated with antithyroid drugs. This clonotype was obtained from a woman aged 25 to 39 with Graves disease. The gene calls are TRBV5-4 and TRBJ1-2; 7 nucleotides align to TRBD1. The CDR3 DNA follows: TGTGCCAGCAGCCTAGACAGGGCTGACTATGGCTACACCTTC. The encoded protein is CASSLDRADYGYTF.